Listed below are T cell receptor beta chains from one sample, sequenced in a study of Ad26.COV2.S vaccination and SARS-CoV-2 variants. Clones were read by immunoSEQ multiplex PCR, and TCRdb kept only the in-frame ones, dropping some. Of 440,000 or so clones in the sample, 90% were seen once. Sequenced material: peripheral blood, taken in a trial of Ad26.COV2.S vaccine versus placebo. All receptors come from a person aged 18-60 years who received the Ad26.COV2.S COVID-19 vaccine or a placebo. The CDR3 runs from the conserved cysteine through the conserved F or W. The D gene is left open where the match is weak. For some rows the clone size is stated as once, few or many, or as a class when expanded; others skip it.

J | D | size | V | CDR3 | DNA
TRBJ1-1 | TRBD1 | . | TRBV18 | CASSTSGQTGAEAFF | TGTGCCAGCTCAACCTCGGGACAGACGGGTGCTGAAGCTTTCTTT
TRBJ1-2 | . | . | TRBV6-6 | CASRGRDPRYGYTF | TGTGCCAGCAGAGGACGGGATCCACGATATGGCTACACCTTC
TRBJ1-2 | . | . | TRBV3-1/TRBV3-2 | CASSLSGLNYGYTF | TGTGCCAGCAGCCTTTCGGGACTTAACTATGGCTACACCTTC
TRBJ2-6 | . | . | TRBV5-1 | CASSFEPRANVLTF | TGCGCCAGCAGCTTTGAACCGAGGGCCAACGTCCTGACTTTC
TRBJ2-3 | . | once | TRBV28 | CASSALGDTQYF | TGTGCCAGCAGTGCCCTGGGGGATACGCAGTATTTT
TRBJ2-5 | . | . | TRBV20-1 | CSASPPRAVQETQYF | TGCAGTGCTAGTCCCCCCCGGGCAGTCCAAGAGACCCAGTACTTC
TRBJ1-1 | . | few | TRBV6-4 | CASSATRDTEAFF | TGTGCCAGCAGTGCCACAAGGGACACTGAAGCTTTCTTT
TRBJ2-3 | . | many | TRBV4-2 | CASSQEKAPRTDTQYF | TGTGCCAGCAGCCAAGAAAAGGCACCACGCACAGATACGCAGTATTTT
TRBJ2-1 | TRBD2 | . | TRBV18 | CASSIAGGYNEQFF | TGTGCCAGCTCAATAGCGGGAGGGTACAATGAGCAGTTCTTC
TRBJ2-7 | TRBD1 | . | TRBV7-9 | CASSFNTGQVRPYEQYF | TGTGCCAGCAGCTTCAATACCGGACAGGTTAGACCCTACGAGCAGTACTTC
TRBJ2-2 | TRBD2 | . | TRBV5-4 | CASSSRGSGRAGELFF | TGTGCCAGCTCCTCGCGGGGTAGCGGGAGGGCCGGGGAGCTGTTTTTT
TRBJ2-7 | TRBD1 | . | TRBV28 | CASSLNRGSYEQYF | TGTGCCAGCAGTTTAAACAGGGGATCCTACGAGCAGTACTTC
TRBJ2-1 | . | . | TRBV7-9 | CASSFDLVFYNEQFF | TGTGCCAGCAGCTTTGACCTAGTATTCTACAATGAGCAGTTCTTC
TRBJ2-1 | . | once | TRBV6-5 | CASSRDYNEQFF | TGTGCCAGCAGCCGGGACTACAATGAGCAGTTCTTC
TRBJ2-7 | . | . | TRBV27 | CASRKDIFSYEQYF | TGTGCCAGCAGGAAGGACATTTTCTCCTACGAGCAGTACTTC
TRBJ2-5 | TRBD2 | . | TRBV29-1 | CSGFGSGGETQYF | TGCAGCGGCTTCGGGAGCGGGGGAGAGACCCAGTACTTC
TRBJ2-1 | TRBD1 | . | TRBV9 | CASSAGQGRYNEQFF | TGTGCCAGCAGCGCGGGACAGGGGCGATACAATGAGCAGTTCTTC
TRBJ2-3 | . | . | TRBV3-1/TRBV3-2 | CASSPLGSVSTDTQYF | TGTGCCAGCAGCCCCCTGGGGAGCGTATCCACAGATACGCAGTATTTT
TRBJ2-7 | TRBD1 | . | TRBV11-3 | CASSLDRGKVSYEQYF | TGTGCCAGCAGCTTGGACAGGGGGAAAGTCTCCTACGAGCAGTACTTC
TRBJ1-2 | . | . | TRBV12-3/TRBV12-4 | CASSTRGDYGYTF | TGTGCCAGCAGTACTCGTGGGGACTATGGCTACACCTTC
TRBJ1-1 | TRBD1 | . | TRBV3-1/TRBV3-2 | CASSQDLAGGMNTEAFF | TGTGCCAGCAGCCAAGATCTGGCAGGGGGTATGAACACTGAAGCTTTCTTT
TRBJ2-1 | TRBD2 | . | TRBV28 | CASSASGPSNEQFF | TGTGCCAGCAGTGCTAGCGGGCCCTCCAATGAGCAGTTCTTC
TRBJ2-1 | . | . | TRBV5-1 | CASSLGPSSYNEQFF | TGCGCCAGCAGCCTAGGACCCAGCTCCTACAATGAGCAGTTCTTC
TRBJ1-5 | . | . | TRBV28 | CASSPPSFRVGNQPQHF | TGTGCCAGCAGTCCACCCAGTTTCCGGGTGGGCAATCAGCCCCAGCATTTT
TRBJ2-3 | . | . | TRBV7-9 | CASRENRGGTDTQYF | TGTGCCAGCAGAGAGAACAGGGGAGGGACAGATACGCAGTATTTT
TRBJ2-7 | . | . | TRBV27 | CASSSTSGEQYF | TGTGCCAGCAGTTCGACTAGTGGCGAGCAGTACTTC
TRBJ1-2 | TRBD1 | once | TRBV28 | CASTENLGQDGYTF | TGTGCCAGCACTGAAAACCTCGGACAGGATGGCTACACCTTC
TRBJ2-1 | TRBD2 | . | TRBV9 | CASSVGRGSSDEQFF | TGTGCCAGCAGCGTAGGTCGCGGGAGTTCAGATGAGCAGTTCTTC
TRBJ2-1 | TRBD2 | . | TRBV5-1 | CASSSTGTRNSEQFF | TGCGCCAGCAGCTCAACCGGGACTAGAAACAGCGAGCAGTTCTTC
TRBJ1-5 | TRBD1 | . | TRBV19 | CASRAQGPLQPQHF | TGTGCCAGTAGGGCACAGGGGCCGCTACAGCCCCAGCATTTT
TRBJ2-5 | . | . | TRBV6-1 | CASSEALTTYETQYF | TGTGCCAGCAGTGAAGCGCTGACGACATATGAGACCCAGTACTTC
TRBJ1-2 | . | . | TRBV28 | CATIRTFEGYYGYTF | TGTGCCACCATCCGGACCTTCGAAGGGTACTATGGCTACACCTTC
TRBJ2-7 | . | . | TRBV27 | CASSHIGVGNEQYF | TGTGCCAGCAGTCACATAGGGGTGGGGAACGAGCAGTACTTC
TRBJ1-5 | . | . | TRBV11-2 | CASSLTHNQPQHF | TGTGCCAGCAGCTTAACCCATAACCAGCCCCAGCATTTT
TRBJ2-5 | TRBD1 | . | TRBV18 | CASSPIQGRETQYF | TGTGCCAGCTCACCAATACAGGGGCGGGAGACCCAGTACTTC
TRBJ2-7 | . | . | TRBV7-2 | CASSSRLGTYEQYF | TGTGCCAGCAGCTCAAGGCTTGGGACCTACGAGCAGTACTTC
TRBJ2-7 | TRBD1 | . | TRBV9 | CASSVGQGSEQYF | TGTGCCAGCAGCGTGGGACAGGGCAGCGAGCAGTACTTC
TRBJ2-7 | TRBD1 | . | TRBV5-4 | CASSISPGGNRGSYEQYF | TGTGCCAGCAGCATTTCGCCAGGGGGCAATAGGGGGTCCTACGAGCAGTACTTC
TRBJ1-2 | . | . | TRBV5-6 | CASRAGNYGYTF | TGTGCCAGCAGAGCGGGTAACTATGGCTACACCTTC
TRBJ1-2 | TRBD1 | . | TRBV7-9 | CASSLDRDSGYTF | TGTGCCAGCAGCCTCGACAGGGATAGCGGCTACACCTTC
TRBJ1-1 | . | . | TRBV9 | CASSVDWNTEAFF | TGTGCCAGCAGCGTAGACTGGAACACTGAAGCTTTCTTT
TRBJ2-5 | TRBD2 | . | TRBV5-6 | CASSSGTSGQETQYF | TGTGCCAGCAGCTCCGGGACTAGCGGCCAAGAGACCCAGTACTTC
TRBJ2-3 | . | . | TRBV28 | CASSLGQGFREADTQYF | TGTGCCAGCAGTTTAGGGCAGGGGTTTAGGGAAGCAGATACGCAGTATTTT